One sample yielded the 8 T cell receptor beta chains listed below, sequenced in a study of blood T cell repertoires in COVID-19 (dated by TCRdb to about 2020). Library construction relied on the immunoSEQ multiplex PCR assay. In its TCRdb copy, this immuneACCESS table keeps in-frame sequences only and misses some clones. Where compared with another copy, unresolved V genes explain less than half of these, and the others have no known cause. The sample includes a few hundred thousand clones, with 70% to 90% observed a single time. More than 2% of the sample comes from the top ten. The source material was PBMCs or T cells enriched from blood (not recorded which). These TCRs come from a man aged 30 to 45 who had recovered from COVID-19.

The rearrangement links TRBV6-5 to TRBJ2-1; TRBD2 matches at 10 bases. CDR3 size: 13 residues. CDR1 is MNHEY, CDR2 SVGAGI, per germline. After removal of 10 bases from V and 9 bases from J, the junction contained 9 bases not matched to a gene. The chain's CDR3 is CATLSGGAVEQFF. The CDR3 bases are TGTGCCACCCTGAGCGGGGGGGCTGTTGAGCAGTTCTTC.

The chain couples TRBV5-1 to TRBJ1-1; 7 nucleotides line up with TRBD1. This CDR3 has 18 amino acids. In germline, CDR1 is SGHRS, CDR2 YFSETQ. Losses at the gene ends were 4 bases for V and 0 bases for J; bases not matched to a gene: 15. CDR3 DNA sequence: TGCGCCAGCAGCGCGAGGCGGGACAGTGACCCCATGAACACTGAAGCTTTCTTT. Translating gives CASSARRDSDPMNTEAFF. The full variable domain, completed using reference TRBV5-1 and TRBJ1-1, is KAGVTQTPRYLIKTRGQQVTLSCSPISGHRSVSWYQQTPGQGLQFLFEYFSETQRNKGNFPGRFSGRQFSNSRSEMNVSTLELGDSALYLCASSARRDSDPMNTEAFFGQGTRLTVV.

The chain carries TRBV6-5 and TRBJ1-2; 9 bases are shared with TRBD1. CDR3 length: 14 residues. Germline V gene data show CDR1 as MNHEY and CDR2 as SVGAGI. With V trimmed by 6 bases and J by 6 bases, 8 bases remained unmatched. The CDR3 region is CASSGTGLLNGYTF. The CDR3 DNA reads TGTGCCAGCAGCGGGACAGGGTTATTAAATGGCTACACCTTC.

The V call is TRBV9, the J call TRBJ2-7; D unresolved. Germline V CDR1 and CDR2: SGDLS, YYNGEE. The CDR3 runs to 14 residues. V dropped 6 bases and J dropped 0 bases, with 13 bases sitting between them. The CDR3 nucleotides read TGTGCCAGCACCATAAACCCGAGCTCCTACGAGCAGTACTTC. It codes for CASTINPSSYEQYF.

This sequence joins TRBV19 and TRBJ1-1, with D tentatively TRBD1 (6 bases). V was cut by 5 bases and J by 0 bases, with 10 bases left in between. Germline-derived CDR1 and CDR2 are LNHDA and SQIVND (reference sequence). CDR3 length equals 14 residues. The CDR3 protein is CASSEDSLNTEAFF. DNA of the CDR3: TGTGCCAGTAGTGAGGACAGCCTGAACACTGAAGCTTTCTTT.

The chain links TRBV6-5 to TRBJ1-3; no clear D gene. This CDR3 spans 14 amino acids. Germline-derived CDR1 and CDR2 are MNHEY and SVGAGI. Trimming took off 5 bases at V and 0 bases at J, with 8 bases between the two ends. The CDR3 DNA reads as TGTGCCAGCAGTCCTAGCTTCTCTGGAAACACCATATATTTT. Translation: CASSPSFSGNTIYF.

The chain employs TRBV6-1 and TRBJ1-2; D might be TRBD1 (5 bases). Trimming removed 3 bases at V and 14 bases at J, with 10 bases between. The CDR3 extends over 10 amino acids. Germline V gene data show CDR1 as MNHNS and CDR2 as SASEGT. The CDR3 sequence is CASSDTRQTF. CDR3 in DNA: TGTGCCAGCAGTGATACTCGACAGACCTTC.

This chain uses TRBV5-1 with TRBJ1-2, with D hard to call. The CDR3 totals 13 residues. V was shortened by 5 bases and J by 4 bases, with 12 bases between the two germline ends. Per germline, CDR1 SGHRS and CDR2 YFSETQ. The CDR3: CASRATTFYGYTF. CDR3 bases: TGCGCCAGCAGGGCTACGACTTTCTATGGCTACACCTTC. Using reference TRBV5-1 and TRBJ1-2 for the parts outside the CDR3, the full variable domain is KAGVTQTPRYLIKTRGQQVTLSCSPISGHRSVSWYQQTPGQGLQFLFEYFSETQRNKGNFPGRFSGRQFSNSRSEMNVSTLELGDSALYLCASRATTFYGYTFGSGTRLTVV.